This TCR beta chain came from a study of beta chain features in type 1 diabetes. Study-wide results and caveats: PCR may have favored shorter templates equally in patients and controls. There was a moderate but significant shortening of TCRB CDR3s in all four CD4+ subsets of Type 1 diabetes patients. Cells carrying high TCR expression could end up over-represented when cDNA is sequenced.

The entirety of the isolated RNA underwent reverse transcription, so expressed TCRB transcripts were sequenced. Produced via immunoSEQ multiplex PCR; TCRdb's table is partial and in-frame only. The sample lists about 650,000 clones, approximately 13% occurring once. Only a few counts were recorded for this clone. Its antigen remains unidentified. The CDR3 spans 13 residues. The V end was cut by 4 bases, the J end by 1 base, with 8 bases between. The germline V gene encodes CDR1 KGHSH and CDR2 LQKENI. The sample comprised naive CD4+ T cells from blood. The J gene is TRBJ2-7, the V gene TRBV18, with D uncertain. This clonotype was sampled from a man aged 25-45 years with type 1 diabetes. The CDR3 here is CASSQGESYEQYF. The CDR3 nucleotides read TGTGCCAGCTCACAGGGTGAGTCCTACGAGCAGTACTTC.